This entry concerns a single TCR beta chain. This clone has a handful of counts. The antigen it recognizes is unknown. Base qualities were left out, and no much larger clone turns up one base away. The receptor library was made with the immunoSEQ multiplex PCR assay. RNA was extracted from all samples and reverse transcribed into cDNA, which served as template for TCR sequencing. First-strand cDNA was synthesized using SuperScript III with a 2:1 mix of oligo-dT and random hexamers. A synthetic immune receptor repertoire was used to assess amplification bias, and residual bias was removed computationally. Under the source paper's analysis protocol: Raw reads were preprocessed for error removal, and CDR3 was defined according to IMGT conventions as running from the conserved cysteine to phenylalanine. Clonality was calculated as 1 minus Shannon entropy normalized by log2 of the number of productive unique TCRs. Scalp TCRbeta sequences were cross-referenced with sorted blood CD4 and CD8 repertoires so that the CD4 or CD8 identity of scalp clones could be inferred. TCRdb limited this immuneACCESS table to in-frame rearrangements with V and J called. A share of clones is missing; checked studies link under half to unresolved V genes, and the rest is unexplained. V and J calls and clone size follow that table, whereas D and trimming were derived from the DNA. For this sample there are around 190,000 clones; just over 55% appear just once. The biggest ten clones account for 4.9% of the sample.

PBMCs were separated by density centrifugation and stained for CD3, CD4 and CD8, after which CD4+ and CD8+ T cells were sorted on a FACSAria. Scalp biopsies and blood samples were provided by unaffected controls. The germline V gene (reference sequence) gives CDR1 as LNHDA and CDR2 as SQIVND. The CDR3 holds 16 amino acids from the cysteine to the phenylalanine. Only CDR3 DNA is held: 48 bases, read in frame from base 1. Trimmed from V: 7 bases; trimmed from J: 10 bases; junction bases lacking a gene match: 17. The record originates from a study of CD8+ T cells in alopecia areata (dated by TCRdb to 2016 to 2019). Notes on the research overall: To study T cell clonal expansion in alopecia areata, the researchers applied high-throughput TCRbeta sequencing to both the C3H/HeJ mouse model and human patients. Clonality in the scalp was compared among normal scalp (n=4), patchy alopecia areata scalp (n=8), and alopecia totalis/universalis scalp (n=8). Scalp tissue and sorted CD4+ and CD8+ peripheral blood T cells from patchy and totalis/universalis alopecia areata patients and from healthy controls were covered by human TCRbeta sequencing. RNA came from the PAXgene miRNA kit for fixed scalp, the miRNeasy kit for PBMCs, and the RNeasy kit for mouse skin. TCRbeta CDR3 regions were amplified by immunoSEQ multiplex PCR with 35 Vbeta forward and 13 Jbeta reverse primers.

Results and caveats for the whole study, not just this receptor: Scalp TCR repertoire analysis is complicated because resident alphabeta T cells in normal human skin are also sequenced, whereas mouse skin is dominated by gammadelta T cells. Shared TCR sequences between patients were less evident than in mice, which may be partly attributable to HLA diversity in the patient population. Compared with normal scalp, lesional scalp had higher clonality and more expanded CD8+ clones, particularly in alopecia totalis/universalis, a pattern that suggests antigenic drive.

The rearranged segments are TRBV19 and TRBJ1-5, and 9 junctional nucleotides match TRBD1. The sequenced material came from CD8+ T cells sorted from blood. This clonotype was sampled from a human donor in good health. The CDR3 region reads CASTRKRQGDDRPQHF. The DNA reads TGTGCCAGTACCCGAAAGAGACAGGGGGACGATCGTCCCCAGCATTTT.